The T cell receptor (beta chain) under discussion was sequenced for a study of radiation and T cells in renal cell carcinoma. TCRdb's table, derived via immunoSEQ multiplex PCR, lists solely in-frame clones and lacks some. Among around 94,000 clones, around four fifths were seen once, and the ten largest hold around 9.4%. Time point given: blood 4 weeks post-SBRT, at nephrectomy. Regarding treatment: 15 Gy SBRT to primary tumor, nephrectomy 4 weeks later. Nephrectomy followed 15 Gy stereotactic body radiation by 4 weeks. Serial blood draws occurred at baseline and 2 and 4 weeks post-SBRT. Germline CDR1 and CDR2: SGHTA and FQGNSA. The CDR3 is 15 amino acids. The V and J ends lost 5 bases and 9 bases respectively, with 22 bases between them.

The chain joins TRBV7-2 to TRBJ2-5; either TRBD1 or TRBD2 may fit D (6 bases each). This sequence originates from a man over 45 with renal cell carcinoma. Sequences were derived from blood, sampled from a patient whose treatment included radiotherapy and nephrectomy. The CDR3 spells CASSEQDSRLGAQYF. DNA for the CDR3: TGTGCCAGCAGCGAACAGGACAGCCGACTAGGGGCCCAGTACTTC.